This T cell receptor (beta chain) originates from a study of T cell responses to AZD1222 COVID-19 vaccine. Findings and limits, study-wide: White British donors predominated, females outnumbered males, and clonal diversity was possibly underestimated. Spike was spanned by vaccine-associated CD4 TCRs, with dominance at 160-218 and 743-854. Baseline serostatus was positive in only a handful of AZD1222 recipients. Targeting of unmutated variant regions was reportedly seen in nearly half of spike-specific TCRs.

Details on this clone: Its antigen is undetermined.

This table comes from immunoSEQ multiplex PCR, and its TCRdb copy is limited to in-frame clones, with some not included. The sample has around 120,000 clones, about 88% seen once. The V and J ends lost 3 bases and 6 bases respectively, with 17 bases between them. Germline V gene lookup returns CDR1 MDHEN and CDR2 SYDVKM. The CDR3 consists of 15 residues. The chain combines TRBV28 with TRBJ1-2; a weak D match, TRBD1 (6 bases). This specimen consisted of peripheral blood, obtained on day 0 of AZD1222 vaccination. The sequence derives from an adult in good health. The CDR3 spells CASSFLGAKGDGYTF. CDR3 coding DNA: TGTGCCAGCAGTTTCCTGGGGGCAAAGGGGGATGGCTACACCTTC.